The rows below give T cell receptor beta chains drawn from one sample of a study of blood T cells in healthy people across ages. TCRdb analysed the 5' RACE reads with MiXCR anew, one entry per CDR3 protein. This sample has roughly 800,000 distinct CDR3 sequences, with roughly 26% found just once. These same data were also listed under a study on T cells of mothers and their children.

The specimen was blood. Every receptor here comes from a boy aged 5-17 years in good health. Each CDR3 is given with its conserved first and last residue. Fields, in order: V gene, clone size, D gene, J gene, CDR3 protein, CDR3 DNA. D genes are given only for firm matches. Only part of the rows carry a size: once, few, many, or a class if the clone is expanded.

V gene: TRBV7-9; clone size: few; D gene: TRBD1; J gene: TRBJ2-5; CDR3 protein: CASSAGQGSPKETQYF; CDR3 DNA: TGTGCCAGCAGCGCTGGACAGGGGAGCCCCAAAGAGACCCAGTACTTC
V gene: TRBV3-1; clone size: .; D gene: .; J gene: TRBJ2-7; CDR3 protein: CASSQVAPREQYF; CDR3 DNA: TGTGCCAGCAGCCAAGTAGCCCCGAGAGAGCAGTACTTC
V gene: TRBV20-1; clone size: few; D gene: .; J gene: TRBJ2-5; CDR3 protein: CSARDRGTQGPKTQYF; CDR3 DNA: TGCAGTGCTAGAGATCGGGGGACTCAAGGCCCAAAGACCCAGTACTTC
V gene: TRBV12-3/TRBV12-4; clone size: .; D gene: .; J gene: TRBJ2-3; CDR3 protein: CASSPRPQGTDTQYF; CDR3 DNA: TGTGCCAGCAGTCCCCGACCCCAGGGCACAGATACGCAGTATTTT
V gene: TRBV7-9; clone size: .; D gene: .; J gene: TRBJ1-2; CDR3 protein: CASSLYRAENGYTF; CDR3 DNA: TGTGCCAGCAGCTTATACAGGGCGGAGAATGGCTACACCTTC
V gene: TRBV21-1; clone size: .; D gene: .; J gene: TRBJ1-4; CDR3 protein: CASSKGRSEKLFF; CDR3 DNA: TGTGCCAGCAGCAAGGGACGGAGTGAAAAACTGTTTTTT
V gene: TRBV27; clone size: .; D gene: .; J gene: TRBJ2-3; CDR3 protein: CASSFSTATDTQYF; CDR3 DNA: TGTGCCAGCAGTTTTTCGACAGCCACAGATACGCAGTATTTT
V gene: TRBV5-1; clone size: .; D gene: .; J gene: TRBJ2-1; CDR3 protein: CASSSGPAGYNEQFF; CDR3 DNA: TGCGCCAGCAGCTCGGGACCCGCGGGGTACAATGAGCAGTTCTTC
V gene: TRBV20-1; clone size: .; D gene: TRBD1; J gene: TRBJ2-7; CDR3 protein: CSASNRDRVYEQYF; CDR3 DNA: TGCAGTGCTAGCAACCGGGACAGGGTCTACGAGCAGTACTTC
V gene: TRBV20-1; clone size: few; D gene: TRBD1; J gene: TRBJ1-5; CDR3 protein: CSAGGGGVSNQPQHF; CDR3 DNA: TGCAGTGCTGGGGGAGGGGGCGTTAGCAATCAGCCCCAGCATTTT
V gene: TRBV9; clone size: few; D gene: TRBD1; J gene: TRBJ2-5; CDR3 protein: CASSAGQGVTQYF; CDR3 DNA: TGTGCCAGCAGCGCAGGACAGGGGGTGACCCAGTACTTC
V gene: TRBV7-9; clone size: .; D gene: .; J gene: TRBJ1-2; CDR3 protein: CASSRAGQGFYGYTF; CDR3 DNA: TGTGCCAGCAGCAGAGCCGGGCAGGGGTTCTATGGCTACACCTTC
V gene: TRBV20-1; clone size: .; D gene: TRBD1; J gene: TRBJ1-4; CDR3 protein: CSASDRGIEKLFF; CDR3 DNA: TGCAGTGCCTCGGACAGGGGGATTGAAAAACTGTTTTTT
V gene: TRBV20-1; clone size: .; D gene: .; J gene: TRBJ1-4; CDR3 protein: CSARSGIGNEKLFF; CDR3 DNA: TGCAGTGCTAGATCCGGGATAGGTAATGAAAAACTGTTTTTT
V gene: TRBV7-3; clone size: .; D gene: .; J gene: TRBJ2-6; CDR3 protein: CASSRTAPGANVLTF; CDR3 DNA: TGTGCCAGCAGCCGGACGGCCCCCGGGGCCAACGTCCTGACTTTC
V gene: TRBV30; clone size: few; D gene: TRBD1; J gene: TRBJ2-7; CDR3 protein: CASEGTGGREQYF; CDR3 DNA: TGTGCCTCGGAGGGGACAGGGGGCCGCGAGCAGTACTTC
V gene: TRBV12-3/TRBV12-4; clone size: few; D gene: .; J gene: TRBJ1-1; CDR3 protein: CASSSYVGNTEAFF; CDR3 DNA: TGTGCCAGCAGTTCCTACGTGGGGAACACTGAAGCTTTCTTT
V gene: TRBV20-1; clone size: few; D gene: .; J gene: TRBJ2-4; CDR3 protein: CSAPDTRGAKNIQYF; CDR3 DNA: TGCAGTGCCCCGGACACTAGGGGGGCCAAAAACATTCAGTACTTC
V gene: TRBV5-1; clone size: .; D gene: .; J gene: TRBJ1-6; CDR3 protein: CASSREGDPPLHF; CDR3 DNA: TGCGCCAGCAGTCGCGAGGGGGATCCGCCCCTCCACTTT
V gene: TRBV6-6; clone size: few; D gene: .; J gene: TRBJ1-4; CDR3 protein: CATSGVSPAEKLFF; CDR3 DNA: TGTGCCACCTCCGGGGTGTCGCCCGCTGAAAAACTGTTTTTT
V gene: TRBV7-9; clone size: .; D gene: .; J gene: TRBJ1-4; CDR3 protein: CASSLEGWGDEKLFF; CDR3 DNA: TGTGCCAGCAGCTTAGAGGGCTGGGGCGATGAAAAACTGTTTTTT
V gene: TRBV2; clone size: .; D gene: TRBD1; J gene: TRBJ1-1; CDR3 protein: CASSGDRLNTEAFF; CDR3 DNA: TGTGCCAGCAGTGGGGACAGATTGAACACTGAAGCTTTCTTT
V gene: TRBV4-1; clone size: few; D gene: .; J gene: TRBJ2-1; CDR3 protein: CASSQKPIRGSGDNEQFF; CDR3 DNA: TGCGCCAGCAGCCAAAAACCCATTCGGGGGTCGGGTGACAATGAGCAGTTCTTC
V gene: TRBV11-2; clone size: .; D gene: .; J gene: TRBJ1-2; CDR3 protein: CASSLGAGAGRGYTF; CDR3 DNA: TGTGCCAGCAGCTTAGGGGCCGGGGCAGGGAGGGGCTACACCTTC
V gene: TRBV2; clone size: .; D gene: .; J gene: TRBJ2-5; CDR3 protein: CASSQGKETQYF; CDR3 DNA: TGTGCCAGCAGTCAGGGAAAAGAGACCCAGTACTTC
V gene: TRBV12-3/TRBV12-4; clone size: .; D gene: TRBD1; J gene: TRBJ2-3; CDR3 protein: CASSLDRVDTQYF; CDR3 DNA: TGTGCCAGCAGCCTAGACAGGGTAGATACGCAGTATTTT
V gene: TRBV2; clone size: .; D gene: .; J gene: TRBJ2-3; CDR3 protein: CASSEGVDTQYF; CDR3 DNA: TGTGCCAGCAGTGAAGGCGTAGATACGCAGTATTTT
V gene: TRBV14; clone size: .; D gene: TRBD1; J gene: TRBJ2-2; CDR3 protein: CASSPRGYRGHTGELFF; CDR3 DNA: TGTGCCAGCAGCCCCAGAGGTTACAGGGGGCACACCGGGGAGCTGTTTTTT
V gene: TRBV20-1; clone size: .; D gene: TRBD1; J gene: TRBJ1-2; CDR3 protein: CSARLDRAKTGYTF; CDR3 DNA: TGCAGTGCTAGACTCGACAGGGCTAAAACGGGCTACACCTTC
V gene: TRBV2; clone size: .; D gene: .; J gene: TRBJ2-2; CDR3 protein: CASRGQVPGELFF; CDR3 DNA: TGTGCCAGCAGAGGGCAGGTCCCCGGGGAGCTGTTTTTT
V gene: TRBV5-5; clone size: .; D gene: .; J gene: TRBJ2-3; CDR3 protein: CASSRTGVSSADTQYF; CDR3 DNA: TGTGCCAGCAGCCGTACGGGAGTAAGTAGCGCAGATACGCAGTATTTT
V gene: TRBV20-1; clone size: .; D gene: TRBD2; J gene: TRBJ2-5; CDR3 protein: CSAQGLAGGGETQYF; CDR3 DNA: TGCAGTGCTCAGGGACTAGCGGGGGGCGGGGAGACCCAGTACTTC
V gene: TRBV29-1; clone size: few; D gene: TRBD2; J gene: TRBJ2-2; CDR3 protein: CSVTPSGGPNTGELFF; CDR3 DNA: TGCAGCGTTACCCCTAGCGGGGGCCCTAACACCGGGGAGCTGTTTTTT
V gene: TRBV5-1; clone size: .; D gene: TRBD2; J gene: TRBJ2-1; CDR3 protein: CASSLPGTSGGRNEQFF; CDR3 DNA: TGCGCCAGCAGCCTCCCCGGGACTAGCGGGGGTCGCAATGAGCAGTTCTTC
V gene: TRBV29-1; clone size: few; D gene: TRBD2; J gene: TRBJ2-5; CDR3 protein: CSASGAKTQYF; CDR3 DNA: TGCAGCGCTAGCGGGGCCAAGACCCAGTACTTC
V gene: TRBV5-1; clone size: .; D gene: .; J gene: TRBJ2-7; CDR3 protein: CASSFLGRTYEQYF; CDR3 DNA: TGCGCCAGCAGCTTTCTGGGACGCACCTACGAGCAGTACTTC
V gene: TRBV20-1; clone size: .; D gene: .; J gene: TRBJ1-2; CDR3 protein: CSASEQGRNYGYTF; CDR3 DNA: TGCAGTGCTAGTGAGCAGGGGAGAAACTATGGCTACACCTTC
V gene: TRBV4-3; clone size: .; D gene: .; J gene: TRBJ2-5; CDR3 protein: CASSREDSQETQYF; CDR3 DNA: TGCGCCAGCAGCAGGGAGGACAGCCAAGAGACCCAGTACTTC
V gene: TRBV29-1; clone size: .; D gene: .; J gene: TRBJ1-2; CDR3 protein: CSVEPGTGYTF; CDR3 DNA: TGCAGCGTTGAGCCGGGGACTGGCTACACCTTC
V gene: TRBV5-6; clone size: .; D gene: TRBD1; J gene: TRBJ2-1; CDR3 protein: CASSLIREQGVCNEQFF; CDR3 DNA: TGTGCCAGCAGCTTGATTAGGGAACAGGGGGTTTGCAATGAGCAGTTCTTC
V gene: TRBV12-3/TRBV12-4; clone size: few; D gene: .; J gene: TRBJ1-1; CDR3 protein: CASSPRRMVGRNTEPFF; CDR3 DNA: TGTGCCAGCAGTCCGCGACGAATGGTGGGCAGGAACACTGAACCTTTCTTT
V gene: TRBV5-5; clone size: .; D gene: TRBD1; J gene: TRBJ1-6; CDR3 protein: CASSLTGQGNSPLHF; CDR3 DNA: TGTGCCAGCAGCTTGACCGGACAGGGCAATTCACCCCTCCACTTT
V gene: TRBV2; clone size: .; D gene: .; J gene: TRBJ2-5; CDR3 protein: CASSGEGGLETQYF; CDR3 DNA: TGTGCCAGCAGTGGTGAGGGTGGATTGGAGACCCAGTACTTC
V gene: TRBV10-3; clone size: few; D gene: .; J gene: TRBJ2-7; CDR3 protein: CAIATYSYEQYF; CDR3 DNA: TGTGCCATCGCCACTTACTCCTACGAGCAGTACTTC
V gene: TRBV28; clone size: .; D gene: .; J gene: TRBJ2-5; CDR3 protein: CASSLDTEWGETQYF; CDR3 DNA: TGTGCCAGCAGTTTGGACACTGAATGGGGGGAGACCCAGTACTTC
V gene: TRBV4-2; clone size: few; D gene: TRBD1; J gene: TRBJ1-2; CDR3 protein: CASSPGQGYDGYTF; CDR3 DNA: TGTGCCAGCAGCCCCGGACAGGGGTATGACGGCTACACCTTC
V gene: TRBV18; clone size: many; D gene: .; J gene: TRBJ2-7; CDR3 protein: CASSPGKGPGYEQYF; CDR3 DNA: TGTGCCAGCTCACCAGGGAAGGGCCCTGGGTACGAGCAGTACTTC
V gene: TRBV5-1; clone size: many; D gene: .; J gene: TRBJ2-5; CDR3 protein: CASSLDPGGIQETQYF; CDR3 DNA: TGCGCCAGCAGCTTGGACCCCGGCGGGATACAAGAGACCCAGTACTTC
V gene: TRBV2; clone size: few; D gene: .; J gene: TRBJ2-7; CDR3 protein: CASSVAGYEQYF; CDR3 DNA: TGTGCCAGCAGTGTCGCGGGCTACGAGCAGTACTTC
V gene: TRBV20-1; clone size: .; D gene: TRBD2; J gene: TRBJ2-1; CDR3 protein: CSAGGLAVYNEQFF; CDR3 DNA: TGCAGTGCGGGAGGACTAGCGGTTTACAATGAGCAGTTCTTC
V gene: TRBV21-1; clone size: .; D gene: .; J gene: TRBJ1-5; CDR3 protein: CASSKDPVDQPQHF; CDR3 DNA: TGTGCCAGCAGCAAAGATCCGGTGGATCAGCCCCAGCATTTT
V gene: TRBV4-1; clone size: few; D gene: .; J gene: TRBJ2-6; CDR3 protein: CASSQDFSEANVLTF; CDR3 DNA: TGCGCCAGCAGCCAAGATTTCTCTGAGGCCAACGTCCTGACTTTC
V gene: TRBV5-1; clone size: .; D gene: TRBD2; J gene: TRBJ2-5; CDR3 protein: CASRSGALAIETQYF; CDR3 DNA: TGCGCCAGCAGGAGCGGGGCCCTCGCCATCGAGACCCAGTACTTC
V gene: TRBV7-2; clone size: .; D gene: .; J gene: TRBJ2-1; CDR3 protein: CASSLAGEVRNEQFF; CDR3 DNA: TGTGCCAGCAGCTTAGCGGGGGAAGTTAGAAATGAGCAGTTCTTC
V gene: TRBV20-1; clone size: few; D gene: .; J gene: TRBJ2-3; CDR3 protein: CSARGGRTGLFTDTQYF; CDR3 DNA: TGCAGTGCTAGAGGCGGGAGGACAGGACTATTCACAGATACGCAGTATTTT
V gene: TRBV5-1; clone size: .; D gene: .; J gene: TRBJ2-7; CDR3 protein: CASSPRAGYDDEQYF; CDR3 DNA: TGCGCCAGCAGCCCCCGGGCGGGCTATGATGACGAGCAGTACTTC
V gene: TRBV7-3; clone size: .; D gene: .; J gene: TRBJ1-2; CDR3 protein: CASSLNPNRDGYTF; CDR3 DNA: TGTGCCAGCAGCTTAAACCCTAATAGGGATGGCTACACCTTC
V gene: TRBV12-3/TRBV12-4; clone size: few; D gene: .; J gene: TRBJ1-1; CDR3 protein: CASSFGQQSAFF; CDR3 DNA: TGTGCCAGCAGTTTCGGTCAGCAAAGCGCTTTCTTT